This TCR beta chain was captured by sequencing in a study of cytomegalovirus exposure and HLA in healthy donors. Broader study findings: The productive fraction for most TCR beta V segments was about 90% or about 30% in an earlier analysis.

As regards this clone: The antigen remains undetermined.

From germline, CDR1 is SEHNR and CDR2 FQNEAQ (reference sequence). Trimming removed 5 bases from V and 5 bases from J; junction bases left unmatched: 6. The length of the CDR3 is 14 residues. The PCR used 60 Vbeta and 13 Jbeta primers. The data were produced by immunoSEQ multiplex PCR, yet TCRdb's version contains in-frame clones alone and is incomplete. The table shows around 53,000 clones, with around 80% occurring only once. This TCR derives from a man aged 50 to 60 in good health and CMV-seronegative. The V and J genes are TRBV7-9 and TRBJ2-1; 7 nucleotides agree with TRBD2. Material for sequencing was PBMCs. In DNA form, the CDR3 reads TGTGCCAGCAGCCCGAGCGGGGTGGACAATGAGCAGTTCTTC. It encodes CASSPSGVDNEQFF.